Below, one T cell receptor beta chain is given with its context. Its antigen is unidentified. Other nucleotide sequences from this sample produce the same CDR3. This specimen belongs to a study of T cell responses to AZD1222 COVID-19 vaccine. Study observations and caveats: Just a handful of people given AZD1222 tested seropositive at baseline. Donors were mostly white British, more females; clonal diversity possibly underestimated. Distributed over spike, vaccine-associated CD4 TCRs predominated at 160-218 and 743-854.

The data were produced by immunoSEQ multiplex PCR, yet TCRdb's version contains in-frame clones alone and is incomplete. The data show 150,000 or so clones, about 90% seen once. The sample here was peripheral blood, taken on day 0 of MenACWY control vaccination. The TCR comes from an adult in good health.

The CDR3 sequence is CAIRQSSYNEQFF. CDR3 DNA: TGTGCCATCAGACAGAGCTCCTACAATGAGCAGTTCTTC. The chain employs TRBV10-3 and TRBJ2-1; no clear D gene. With 6 bases removed from V and 0 bases from J, the gap between germline ends came to 6 bases. The CDR3 sequence is 13 residues long. Germline V gene lookup returns CDR1 ENHRY and CDR2 SYGVKD.